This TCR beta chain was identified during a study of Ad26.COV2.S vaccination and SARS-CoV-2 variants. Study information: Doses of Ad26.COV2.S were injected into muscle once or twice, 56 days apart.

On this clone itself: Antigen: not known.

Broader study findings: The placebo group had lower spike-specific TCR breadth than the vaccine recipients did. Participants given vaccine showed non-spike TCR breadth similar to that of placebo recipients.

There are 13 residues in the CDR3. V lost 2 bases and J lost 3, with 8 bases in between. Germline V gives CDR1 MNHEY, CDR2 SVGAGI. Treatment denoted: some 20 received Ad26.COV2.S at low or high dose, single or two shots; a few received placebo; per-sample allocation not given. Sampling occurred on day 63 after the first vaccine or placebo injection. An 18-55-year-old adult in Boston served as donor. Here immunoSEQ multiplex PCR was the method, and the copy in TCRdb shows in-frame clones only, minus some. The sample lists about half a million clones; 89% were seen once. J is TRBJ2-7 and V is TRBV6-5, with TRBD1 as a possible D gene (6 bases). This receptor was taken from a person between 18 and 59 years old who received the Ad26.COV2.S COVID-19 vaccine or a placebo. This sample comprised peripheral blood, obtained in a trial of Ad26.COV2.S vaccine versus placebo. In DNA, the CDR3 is TGTGCCAGCAGTTACGGACAGCTCTACGAGCAGTACTTC. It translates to CASSYGQLYEQYF.